A single sample is the source of the 8 T cell receptor beta chains below, sequenced in a study of blood T cell repertoires in COVID-19. Profiled with immunoSEQ multiplex PCR; TCRdb holds only in-frame clones, not every one. The table includes hundreds of thousands of clones, around 85% detected once. Material: PBMCs or T cells enriched from blood (not recorded which). These receptors originate from a woman in her 40s with acute COVID-19.

This chain uses TRBV7-2 with TRBJ1-5; D not certain. The CDR3 length is 14 residues. V was clipped by 6 bases and J by 1 base, with 10 bases between them. From germline, CDR1 is SGHTA and CDR2 FQGNSA. The CDR3 here is CASSYSPSNQPQHF. In nucleotides, the CDR3 is TGTGCCAGCAGTTATAGCCCAAGCAATCAGCCCCAGCATTTT.

The rearrangement uses TRBV3-1 (or the pseudogene TRBV3-2) and TRBJ2-3, with 8 bases identical to TRBD2. CDR1 LGHDT and CDR2 YNNKEL come from the germline V gene (reference sequence). The CDR3 covers 18 residues. V dropped 0 bases and J dropped 4; count of bases not matched to a gene: 12. CDR3 in DNA: TGTGCCAGCAGCCAAGATCGGCGAGGTAGCGGGATGGCAGATACGCAGTATTTT. Its protein is CASSQDRRGSGMADTQYF.

This chain joins TRBV29-1 and TRBJ1-2; possibly TRBD1 for D (5 bases). The CDR3 is 12 residues long. Germline assignment: CDR1 SQVTM and CDR2 ANQGSEA. Trimming removed 4 bases from V and 4 bases from J, with 10 bases in between. This CDR3 reads CSVVGQGYGYTF. The DNA for the CDR3 is TGCAGCGTTGTAGGGCAGGGCTATGGCTACACCTTC.

This sequence joins TRBV7-9 and TRBJ2-7; 10 bases fit TRBD2. Germline loops: CDR1 SEHNR, CDR2 FQNEAQ (reference sequence). The CDR3 runs 14 residues. J gave up 7 bases and V 5 bases, and 8 bases lay outside the gene matches. The CDR3 nucleotides read TGTGCCAGCAGCCTCGTGGTAGCGGGAGGAGAGCAGTACTTC. Translating it yields CASSLVVAGGEQYF.

V is TRBV7-9 and J is TRBJ2-7; maybe TRBD2 (5 bases). V lost 6 bases, J lost 1 base, and 10 bases lay in between. The germline gives CDR1 SEHNR, CDR2 FQNEAQ (reference sequence). The CDR3 extends over 13 amino acids. CDR3 amino acids: CASSPSGSYEQYF. In nucleotides, the CDR3 is TGTGCCAGCAGTCCTTCGGGGTCCTACGAGCAGTACTTC.

This clone appeared a single time. The CDR3 bases are TGTGCCAGCAGCGTAGAGGCGGGAGGGGGGTACGAGCAGTACTTC. It is translated as CASSVEAGGGYEQYF. The chain has TRBV9 and TRBJ2-7; 9 nucleotides match TRBD2. The V gene's germline CDR1 is SGDLS and CDR2 YYNGEE. The CDR3 is made up of 15 amino acids. The V and J ends lost 0 bases and 4 bases, in that order; junction bases with no gene match: 5.

J is TRBJ1-1 and V is TRBV6-5; D is unresolved. Per germline, CDR1 MNHEY and CDR2 SVGAGI. The CDR3 is 15 residues long. V dropped 4 bases and J dropped 0 bases, with 12 bases sitting between them. CDR3 in amino acids: CASSSQGGMNTEAFF. The CDR3 nucleotides are TGTGCCAGCAGTTCACAAGGAGGGATGAACACTGAAGCTTTCTTT.

The chain uses TRBV7-9 and TRBJ2-2, with 9 positions matching TRBD2. Germline values: CDR1 SEHNR, CDR2 FQNEAQ (reference sequence). This CDR3 has 16 amino acids. J lost 5 bases, V lost 2 bases, and 6 bases had no gene match. The chain's CDR3 is CASSLPGLADTGELFF. CDR3 DNA sequence: TGTGCCAGCAGCTTACCGGGACTAGCAGATACCGGGGAGCTGTTTTTT.